This is a list of T cell receptor beta chains from one sample in a study of shared clonotypes between healthy human individuals. Using immunoSEQ multiplex PCR, the repertoire was profiled, and TCRdb retains in-frame clones only, with some absent. The sample shows 730,000 or so clones, 72% of them seen only once. Sequenced input: memory CD4+ T cells sorted from blood. All receptors derive from a woman in her twenties or thirties in good health. The CDR3 runs from the conserved cysteine through the conserved F or W. A D gene is named only where the DNA matches it firmly. Clone size appears in some rows only: once, few, many, or a class for an expanded clone.

CDR3nt	CDR3aa	v_gene	j_gene	d_gene	abundance	len
TGTGCCAGCCAAGATGCCAAAAACATTCAGTACTTC	CASQDAKNIQYF	TRBV13	TRBJ2-4	-	once	12
TGTGCCAGCTCACGCGAGCGGGAGCGGGTCACCGGGGAGCTGTTTTTT	CASSRERERVTGELFF	TRBV18	TRBJ2-2	TRBD2	-	16
TGTGCCAGCAGCACGCTGACAGGGTTACGCGGGGAGCTGTTTTTT	CASSTLTGLRGELFF	TRBV11-2	TRBJ2-2	TRBD1	-	15
TGCGCCAGCAGCTTGTTTACAGGGGGGGAAAATGAGCAGTTCTTC	CASSLFTGGENEQFF	TRBV5-1	TRBJ2-1	-	-	15
TGTGCCAGCAGCCCTCCTAATCGTCGCGGCTACACCTTC	CASSPPNRRGYTF	TRBV7-2	TRBJ1-2	-	once	13
TGTGCCAGCAGTCAGGGGCGGGCAGATACGCAGTATTTT	CASSQGRADTQYF	TRBV2	TRBJ2-3	-	-	13
TGTGCCAGCAGCTTAATGGGCGGGAGCAATGAGCAGTTCTTC	CASSLMGGSNEQFF	TRBV7-3	TRBJ2-1	TRBD2	-	14
TGTGCCAGCAGCCGAAACCCCGGGACAGGGGACAATGAGCAGTTCTTC	CASSRNPGTGDNEQFF	TRBV7-3	TRBJ2-1	TRBD1	-	16
TGCGCCAGCAGCCAAGGTGGGGAGGGACGGCGCTCCTACGAGCAGTACTTC	CASSQGGEGRRSYEQYF	TRBV5-1	TRBJ2-7	TRBD2	-	17
TGCGCCAGCAGCCGAGGACAGGAGATAATGAACACTGAAGCTTTCTTT	CASSRGQEIMNTEAFF	TRBV5-1	TRBJ1-1	TRBD1	-	16
TGTGCCTGGACGACGGATTATAATTCACCCCTCCACTTT	CAWTTDYNSPLHF	TRBV30	TRBJ1-6	-	-	13
TGTGCCAGCTCACTTTGGGACAGGACCACTGAAGCTTTCTTT	CASSLWDRTTEAFF	TRBV18	TRBJ1-1	TRBD1	-	14
TGTGCCAGCAGTTATAGGGGACAGGGGGCGAGGGAGCAGTACTTC	CASSYRGQGAREQYF	TRBV7-2	TRBJ2-7	TRBD1	-	15
TGTGCCAGCAGCTTAGCGGGACAGGGGAGTGACTATGGCTACACCTTC	CASSLAGQGSDYGYTF	TRBV11-2	TRBJ1-2	TRBD1	-	16
TGTGCCAGCCTTACTAGCGGGGTCTACGAGCAGTACTTC	CASLTSGVYEQYF	TRBV2	TRBJ2-7	TRBD2	-	13
TGTGCCAGTAGTGCTGGGACAGCTGTGCGCTATGGCTACACCTTC	CASSAGTAVRYGYTF	TRBV19	TRBJ1-2	TRBD1	-	15
TGTGCCAGCAACTCCGGGGGTCGCGCTAACTATGGCTACACCTTC	CASNSGGRANYGYTF	TRBV6-6	TRBJ1-2	-	-	15
TGTGCCAGCAGTGAAAGCGGGACAGTCTATGGCTACACCTTC	CASSESGTVYGYTF	TRBV2	TRBJ1-2	TRBD1	-	14
TGTGCCTTCCCAAAGGGTCAGAACACTGAAGCTTTCTTT	CAFPKGQNTEAFF	TRBV27	TRBJ1-1	-	-	13
TGTGCCAGCAGCGTGGGCCCATCCACCGGGGAGCTGTTTTTT	CASSVGPSTGELFF	TRBV7-9	TRBJ2-2	-	-	14
TGTGCCAGCAGTAAACCGGACACCCCACAAGAGACCCAGTACTTC	CASSKPDTPQETQYF	TRBV25-1	TRBJ2-5	-	-	15
TGTGCCACCAGCAGAGATAAGCAGCCCCAGCATTTT	CATSRDKQPQHF	TRBV15	TRBJ1-5	-	few	12
TGTGCCTGGAGTGTTGGAGGGGGGAAAACCGGGGAGCTGTTTTTT	CAWSVGGGKTGELFF	TRBV30	TRBJ2-2	-	few	15
TGTGCCAGCAGTGTTAAACTAGCGCGTGAGCAGTTCTTC	CASSVKLAREQFF	TRBV28	TRBJ2-1	TRBD2	few	13
TGTGCCAGTAGCCCCGGGACAGGCTATGGCTACACCTTC	CASSPGTGYGYTF	TRBV19	TRBJ1-2	TRBD1	few	13
TGTGCCAGCAGTGACACGACCGGGACTAGCGGGAAGATAGATACGCAGTATTTT	CASSDTTGTSGKIDTQYF	TRBV6-1	TRBJ2-3	TRBD2	-	18
TGTGCCAGCAGCTCTACGAGCGGGATGGGCTACGAGCAGTACTTC	CASSSTSGMGYEQYF	TRBV7-2	TRBJ2-7	TRBD2	-	15
TGCGCCAGCAGCTTAAGCTCCGGGTCCTACAATGAGCAGTTCTTC	CASSLSSGSYNEQFF	TRBV5-1	TRBJ2-1	-	-	15
TGTGCCAGCAGCTTAGAGTCGGGGACAGGGGGCTACAATGAGCAGTTCTTC	CASSLESGTGGYNEQFF	TRBV11-3	TRBJ2-1	TRBD1	-	17
TGTGCCAGCAGTATCACTCAGGGGCCCACTGAAGCTTTCTTT	CASSITQGPTEAFF	TRBV27	TRBJ1-1	-	-	14
TGTGCCAGCAGTGAGGACTACGGATCAAACACCGGGGAGCTGTTTTTT	CASSEDYGSNTGELFF	TRBV6-4	TRBJ2-2	-	few	16
TGCGCCAGCAGCATTCAGGGGGGGCAAGAGACCCAGTACTTC	CASSIQGGQETQYF	TRBV5-1	TRBJ2-5	-	-	14
TGTGTCAGTCCTACCCCAACTAAGAACACCGGGGAGCTGTTTTTT	CVSPTPTKNTGELFF	TRBV7-5	TRBJ2-2	-	-	15
TGTGCCAGCACGGGGGCTAGTTCCCACAATGAGCAGTTCTTC	CASTGASSHNEQFF	TRBV21-1	TRBJ2-1	-	-	14